A single sample is the source of the 2 T cell receptor beta chains below, sequenced in a study of T cells in women clearing cervical HPV infection. The data were produced by immunoSEQ multiplex PCR, yet TCRdb's version contains in-frame clones alone and is incomplete. This sample carries 25,000 to 30,000 clones, with about 17% going to the ten biggest clones. What was sequenced was blood buffy coat. Every receptor here comes from a woman aged 18 to 75 with a cervical HPV16 infection that either progressed to CIN3+ or cleared (not recorded which).

Of note for this clone: The read is 3 residues too short to cover the CDR3 end, so that end is filled in from the germline J gene. This rearrangement joins TRBV6-2 or TRBV6-3 to TRBJ2-3; 9 bases map to TRBD1. The length of the CDR3 is 14 residues. Germline V gives CDR1 MNHEY, CDR2 SVGEGT. CDR3 DNA, as far as it was read: TGTGCCAGCAGCCGACAGGGGGGGCACCAGCCG. Protein: CASSRQGGHQP. The CDR3 in full is CASSRQGGHQPQYF.

A word on this clone: The DNA ends 3 residues before the CDR3 does, and the rest of the CDR3 is filled in from the germline J gene. This chain links TRBV7-9 with TRBJ2-5; TRBD2 matches 7 bases. Germline lookup yields CDR1 SEHNR and CDR2 FQNEAQ (reference sequence). Trimming removed 6 bases from V and 2 bases from J; junction bases left unmatched: 6. This CDR3 has 14 amino acids. The chain's CDR3 is CASSLASGQETQYF. The CDR3 bases that were read are TGTGCCAGCAGTTTGGCTAGCGGTCAAGAGACC.